This TCR beta chain was identified during a study of metastatic and nonmetastatic thyroid tumors. Study-level background: Repertoires from malignant and benign thyroid patients were compared across blood and tumor or nodule tissue.

At least ten counts were recorded for this clone. Its antigen is undetermined. Study findings and constraints: Reportedly, malignant thyroid tumors had significantly higher TCR beta diversity than benign nodules, in blood and tumor.

Original methodology: The study's classifier, a distant-metastasis tool for papillary thyroid cancer, was built using CDR3 differences across clinicopathological groups. TCRdb re-called the PCR reads with MiXCR. TCRdb assigned the V and J calls; the authors' analysis was not used. The repertoire consists of approximately 21,000 clones, with roughly 24% occurring once and the leading ten covering roughly 5.9%. All patients reached thyroid surgery having received no treatment beforehand. Sequencing was carried out using tumor tissue. This sequence was found in a female donor with papillary thyroid cancer or a benign thyroid nodule (not recorded which). Some clones in this sample may be carry-over from other donors' samples.

The CDR3 coding sequence is TGTGCCAGCAGCTTGGAGGGGAGCACAGATACGCAGTATTTT. Translated: CASSLEGSTDTQYF. The chain couples TRBV5-5 to TRBJ2-3; possibly TRBD1 for D (5 bases). Germline-derived CDR1 and CDR2 are SGHKS and YYEKEE (reference sequence). Deletions cut 0 bases from V and 0 bases from J, with 5 bases between. The CDR3 totals 14 residues.